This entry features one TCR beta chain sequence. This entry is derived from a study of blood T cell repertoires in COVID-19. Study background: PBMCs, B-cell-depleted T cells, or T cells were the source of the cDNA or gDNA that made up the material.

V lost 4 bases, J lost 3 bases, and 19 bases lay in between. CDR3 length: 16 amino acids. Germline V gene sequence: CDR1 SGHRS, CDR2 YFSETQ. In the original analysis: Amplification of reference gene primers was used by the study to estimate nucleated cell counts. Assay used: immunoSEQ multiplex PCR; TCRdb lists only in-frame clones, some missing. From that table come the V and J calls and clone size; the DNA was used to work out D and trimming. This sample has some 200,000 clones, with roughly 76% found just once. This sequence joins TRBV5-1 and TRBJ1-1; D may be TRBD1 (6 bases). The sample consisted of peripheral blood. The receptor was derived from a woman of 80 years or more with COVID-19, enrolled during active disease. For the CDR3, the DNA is TGCGCCAGCAGCCTACCCCTAAGCGAGGGGGACACTGAAGCTTTCTTT. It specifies CASSLPLSEGDTEAFF.